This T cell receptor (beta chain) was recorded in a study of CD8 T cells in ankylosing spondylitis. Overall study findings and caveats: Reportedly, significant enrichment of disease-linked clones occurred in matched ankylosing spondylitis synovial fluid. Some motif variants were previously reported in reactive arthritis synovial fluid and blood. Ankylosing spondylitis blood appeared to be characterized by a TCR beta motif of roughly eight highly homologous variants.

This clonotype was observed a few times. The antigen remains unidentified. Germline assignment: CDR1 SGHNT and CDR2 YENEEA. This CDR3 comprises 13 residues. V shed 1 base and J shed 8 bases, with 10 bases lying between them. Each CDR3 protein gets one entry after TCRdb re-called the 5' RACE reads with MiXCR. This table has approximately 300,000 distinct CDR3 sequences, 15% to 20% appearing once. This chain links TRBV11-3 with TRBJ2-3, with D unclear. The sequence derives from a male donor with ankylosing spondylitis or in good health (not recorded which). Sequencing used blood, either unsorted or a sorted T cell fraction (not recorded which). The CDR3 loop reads CASSLAGEATQYF. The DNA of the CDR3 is TGTGCCAGCAGCTTAGCCGGAGAGGCTACGCAGTATTTT.